This T cell receptor beta chain is drawn from a study of yellow fever vaccine responses in identical twins (dated by TCRdb to 2017 to 2018). The study in broad terms: The study precisely tracked vaccine-responding T cell clones in identical twins.

Paper-wide results and their limitations: The authors reported that the T cell response to vaccination in identical twins appeared partly convergent and partly personalized.

Library preparation employed RT-PCR. TCRdb names Illumina HiSeq 2500 as the instrument used. TCRdb cleaned the public reads at Q25 with fastp, built clones with MiXCR and kept in-frame beta chains. CDR3 protein sequences are deduplicated, and each keeps its most common genes and DNA. The sample contains 1,500 or so distinct CDR3 sequences, more than 75% of them found a single time. 4.5% to 5% of the sample comes from the top ten. Ends trimmed: V by 1 base, J by 3 bases; bases unmatched to a gene: 3. CDR1 and CDR2, per the germline V gene, are SGHNT and YENEEA. Measured from the cysteine to the phenylalanine, the CDR3 is 15 residues long. This entry keeps only the CDR3 DNA: 45 bases, framed from base 1. As concerns this clonotype: Its antigen is currently not known. Per-base qualities were not stored, and no clone one base away is much larger.

This clonotype was sampled from a young woman who received the yellow fever vaccine. Donor details come from another sample of the same person, matched by shared clones. The sequencing used T cells from blood (PBMCs), unsorted or a sorted subset (not recorded which), collected before or after yellow fever vaccination (not recorded which). In this chain, TRBV11-3 is recombined with TRBJ2-3, with TRBD2 identical over 8 junction bases. The sequenced DNA is TGTGCCAGCAGCTTAGCCGGACTAGCAACAGATACGCAGTATTTT. Its amino acids are CASSLAGLATDTQYF.